This TCR beta chain was profiled in a study of T cell responses to AZD1222 COVID-19 vaccine. Overall study results and limits: Per reports, nearly half of all spike-specific TCRs target regions that are unmutated in variants.

In the case of this clone: Its matching antigen is unknown.

The germline V gene encodes CDR1 SNHLY and CDR2 FYNNEI. V lost 4 bases and J lost 0, with 10 bases in between. The CDR3 contains 15 residues. The repertoire was sequenced with immunoSEQ multiplex PCR; TCRdb's copy has only in-frame clones and lacks some. The sample holds around 170,000 clones, around 90% seen once. The origin of this receptor is an adult who received the AZD1222 COVID-19 vaccine. The input for sequencing was peripheral blood, taken 28 days after the second AZD1222 dose. V gene TRBV2 combines with J gene TRBJ2-1, with a weak D call TRBD2 (5 bases). The CDR3 is CASSGLPSSYNEQFF. CDR3 nucleotides: TGTGCCAGCAGTGGACTACCGAGCTCCTACAATGAGCAGTTCTTC.